The entry below describes one TCR beta chain. Antigen specificity is unknown. CDR1 and CDR2 from the germline V gene are SQVTM and ANQGSEA. The CDR3 length is 18 residues. J lost 7 bases, V lost 0 bases, and 17 bases had no gene match. The sample comes from a study of post-analysis software for immune sequencing data. Across the whole study: Clinical courses comprised relapsing-remitting, secondary progressive and progressive-relapsing multiple sclerosis. The study, taken as a whole, reports: Compared against controls, patients with multiple sclerosis displayed significantly lower normalized Chao1 diversity. Higher frequency in patients than in controls was seen for five TRBV segments, with TRBV5-6, TRBV5-1 and TRBV20-1 among them. Same-batch samples co-clustered strongly by F measure.

Unique-molecular-identifier-tagged TCR beta cDNA libraries were used. TCRdb reprocessed the PCR reads with MiXCR, giving one entry per CDR3 protein. Of 600,000 to 750,000 distinct CDR3 sequences listed, over 45% were seen once; the top ten hold roughly 12%. The origin of this receptor is a girl aged 2 to 10 with multiple sclerosis. V usage is TRBV29-1 and J usage is TRBJ2-2, with 7 bases identical to TRBD1. The source material was blood. As DNA, the CDR3 is TGCAGCGTTGAAGATCGGCAGGGGGTTGTGTTGTCCGGCGGGGAGCTGTTTTTT. Residues: CSVEDRQGVVLSGGELFF.